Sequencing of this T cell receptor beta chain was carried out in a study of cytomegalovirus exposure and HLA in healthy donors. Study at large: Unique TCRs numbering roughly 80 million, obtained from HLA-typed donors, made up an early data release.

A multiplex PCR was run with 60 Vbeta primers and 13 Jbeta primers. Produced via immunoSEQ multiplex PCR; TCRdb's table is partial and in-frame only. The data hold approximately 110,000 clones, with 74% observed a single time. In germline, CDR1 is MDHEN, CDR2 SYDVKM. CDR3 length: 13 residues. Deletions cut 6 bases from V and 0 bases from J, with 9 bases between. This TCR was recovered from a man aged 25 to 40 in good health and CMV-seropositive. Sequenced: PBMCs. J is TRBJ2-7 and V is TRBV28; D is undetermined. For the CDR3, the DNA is TGTGCCAGCAGCCCCCCATTCTCCTACGAGCAGTACTTC. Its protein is CASSPPFSYEQYF.